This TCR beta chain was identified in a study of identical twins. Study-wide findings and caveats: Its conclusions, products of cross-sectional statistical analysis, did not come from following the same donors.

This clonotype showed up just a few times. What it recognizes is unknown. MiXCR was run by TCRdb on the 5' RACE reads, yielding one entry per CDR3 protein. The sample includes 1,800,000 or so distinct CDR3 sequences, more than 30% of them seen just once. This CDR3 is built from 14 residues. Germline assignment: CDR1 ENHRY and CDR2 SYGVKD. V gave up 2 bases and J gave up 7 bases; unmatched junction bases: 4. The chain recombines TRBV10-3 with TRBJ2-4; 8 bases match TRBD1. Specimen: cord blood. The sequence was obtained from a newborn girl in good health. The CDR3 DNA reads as TGTGCCATCAGTGAGGGACAGGGCAGGAACATTCAGTACTTC. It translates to CAISEGQGRNIQYF.